This TCR beta chain was obtained from a study of T cell responses to AZD1222 COVID-19 vaccine. On this clone: Its antigen is not known.

The CDR3 has 19 residues. V was clipped by 3 bases and J by 2 bases, with 26 bases between them. Germline CDR1 and CDR2: SGDLS and YYNGEE. Sequencing used immunoSEQ multiplex PCR; TCRdb keeps in-frame clones, though not all of them. The sample lists around 120,000 clones, 93% occurring once. General study results and limits: Possibly, clonal diversity was underestimated; donors were largely white British and included more females. Once two AZD1222 doses were given, Spike-specific TCR breadth and depth went up. Reportedly, nearly half of unique spike TCRs recognized epitopes outside B.1.351/B.1.1.7 mutations.

Sample: peripheral blood, taken 28 days after the second AZD1222 dose. The chain uses TRBV9 and TRBJ1-2; tentatively, D is TRBD1 (6 bases). This TCR was recovered from an adult who received the AZD1222 COVID-19 vaccine. CDR3 DNA: TGTGCCAGCAGCGGACAGGCCGACCTACGACAGCCAGCCAACTATGGCTACACCTTC. Its protein product is CASSGQADLRQPANYGYTF.